This T cell receptor (beta chain) was recorded in a study of blood T cell repertoires in COVID-19 (dated by TCRdb to about 2020). In the study overall: Samples covering the acute and convalescent phases of COVID-19 were provided by collaborators in the United States, Italy and Spain. The dataset comprised deeply sampled blood TCRbeta repertoires from subjects exposed to, actively infected with, or recovered from COVID-19. The material from the prospective study consisted of cDNA or gDNA derived from T cells, B-cell-depleted T cells, or PBMCs. Sample metadata almost always included a de-identified subject ID, COVID-19 status, age in years and sex. The samples were drawn from the first 160 participants of the ongoing ImmuneRACE study and from some 1,300 subjects provided by 6 global collaborators. A freely available public database, intended as a resource for researchers studying the immune response to SARS-CoV-2, is where the repertoires were released. Where available, HLA class I and class II types were taken from metadata supplied by the sample provider and were not determined by assay-based typing.

Collaborating institutions collected whole blood in K2EDTA tubes following their own protocols. For TCRbeta analysis, collaborators shipped samples as frozen whole blood, isolated PBMCs, or DNA extracted from either of those sample types. The junction carries 13 bases between V and J, which are trimmed by 0 bases and 8 bases respectively. The CDR3, cysteine through phenylalanine, is 15 amino acids long. The kept DNA is CDR3 alone, 45 bases in frame from the first base. For CDR1 and CDR2, the germline V gene lists MGHRA and YSYEKL. With respect to this clone: It lacks a known antigen. No quality values exist for individual bases; no much larger clone is one base distant.

TCRbeta CDR3 regions were amplified from genomic DNA by means of the immunoSEQ Assay, a bias-controlled multiplex PCR. Turning to the authors' computational methods: Within the assay, amplification of reference gene primers was used to estimate how many nucleated cells each sample contained. To quantify the absolute abundance of each unique TCRbeta CDR3 rearrangement, sequence reads were collapsed and filtered. For each sample, productive Simpson clonality was calculated by taking the square root of Simpson's diversity index across productive rearrangements. TCRdb carries this immuneACCESS record with in-frame sequences only. Its versions omit some clonotypes, under half of them owing to an unresolved V gene in the studies checked, with the rest unexplained. V, J and clone size are those of that table, while D and trimming were read from the DNA. The sample table lists some 70,000 clones, more than 60% of them with a count of one. In total, the top ten clones hold around 9.4% of the sample.

What the authors observed across the whole study: Clinical and demographic metadata were provided uncurated, with the amount varying by source and participant.

The chain links TRBV4-1 with TRBJ1-4, with TRBD1 as a weak D call on 6 bases. Sequencing input: peripheral blood. The source is a woman aged 45 to 65 with acute or convalescent COVID-19. The sequenced DNA: TGCGCCAGCAGCCAAGAAGGGCAGGGGAACGAAAAACTGTTTTTT. Its translation reads: CASSQEGQGNEKLFF.